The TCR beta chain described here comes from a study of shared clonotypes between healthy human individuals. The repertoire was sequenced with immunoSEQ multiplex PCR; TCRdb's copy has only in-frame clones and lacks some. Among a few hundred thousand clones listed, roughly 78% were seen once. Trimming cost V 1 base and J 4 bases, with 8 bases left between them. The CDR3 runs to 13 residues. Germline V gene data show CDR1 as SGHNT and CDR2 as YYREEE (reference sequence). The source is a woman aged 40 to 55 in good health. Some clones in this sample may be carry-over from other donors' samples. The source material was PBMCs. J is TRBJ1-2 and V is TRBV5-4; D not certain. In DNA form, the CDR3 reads TGTGCCAGCAGCTTGATAACTTCCTATGGCTACACCTTC. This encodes CASSLITSYGYTF.